This T cell receptor (beta chain) was retrieved from a study of coeliac disease. To note about this clone: What it recognizes is unknown.

The study's findings and limits: Only 1 of 6 controls, but 9 of 18 coeliac samples, showed published gliadin-specific TRB sequences. Cross-contamination between intraepithelial and lamina propria cells was possible.

Each fraction contributed one roughly 500,000-cell aliquot for sequencing. Sequencing was performed with immunoSEQ multiplex PCR; in TCRdb, only in-frame clones are kept and a portion is missing. The sample shows fewer than 9,500 clones, 60% to 80% of them seen only once. With V trimmed by 7 bases and J by 4 bases, 5 bases remained unmatched. The CDR3 loop spans 13 amino acids. Germline V gene lookup returns CDR1 WNHNN and CDR2 SYGVQD (reference sequence). This chain connects TRBV10-1 to TRBJ2-7; 9 nucleotides align to TRBD1. Sequenced material: lamina propria lymphocytes from the gut. The sequence was collected from a woman in her sixties with celiac disease. The CDR3 coding sequence is TGCGCCAGCATTCACAGGGGGCTTTACGAGCAGTACTTC. Amino acid sequence: CASIHRGLYEQYF.